A selection of T cell receptor beta chains follows, all from one sample in a study of technical replicates of blood from a handful of donors. Sequenced by immunoSEQ multiplex PCR; TCRdb stores in-frame clones only, minus some. The sample records about 83,000 clones, around nine tenths being singletons. The sequencing input was T cells isolated from PBMCs. These receptors came from a human donor in good health. Both conserved end residues are part of each CDR3. Fields, in order: V gene, clone size, J gene, D gene, CDR3 DNA, CDR3 protein. The D gene is left open where the match is weak. Clone size appears in some rows only: once, few, many, or a class for an expanded clone.

V: TRBV6-6
size: .
J: TRBJ1-4
D: TRBD1
DNA: TGTGCCAGCAGTTTAAGACAGGGCGAAAAACTGTTTTTT
CDR3: CASSLRQGEKLFF

V: TRBV2
size: .
J: TRBJ2-5
D: .
DNA: TGTGCCAGCAGCCAAGTAGAGGGAATCTCCTTTGAGACCCAGTACTTC
CDR3: CASSQVEGISFETQYF

V: TRBV10-3
size: .
J: TRBJ2-1
D: TRBD1
DNA: TGTGCCATCAGCCCGGGACAGGGGGTGACTGAGCAGTTCTTC
CDR3: CAISPGQGVTEQFF

V: TRBV5-1
size: .
J: TRBJ1-3
D: .
DNA: TGCGCCAGCAGCTTGGCCGGAGCCCTCGGAAACACCATATATTTT
CDR3: CASSLAGALGNTIYF

V: TRBV19
size: few
J: TRBJ2-2
D: TRBD1
DNA: TGTGCCCGCCTCAAGGGGAGACAGGGAACCGGGGAGCTGTTTTTT
CDR3: CARLKGRQGTGELFF

V: TRBV27
size: once
J: TRBJ2-7
D: .
DNA: TGTGCCAGCAGGACAGGCTGGAATTCCTACGAGCAGTACTTC
CDR3: CASRTGWNSYEQYF

V: TRBV5-4
size: .
J: TRBJ2-7
D: TRBD2
DNA: TGTGCCAGCAGCTCCACTAGCGGTTCCTTCTACGAGCAGTACTTC
CDR3: CASSSTSGSFYEQYF

V: TRBV27
size: .
J: TRBJ2-1
D: TRBD2
DNA: TGTGCCAGCAGTTTTGTGGGGACTAGCGAAAATGAGCAGTTCTTC
CDR3: CASSFVGTSENEQFF

V: TRBV19
size: .
J: TRBJ2-7
D: TRBD2
DNA: TGTGCCAGTAGTATTCTTCGGGGGGTAAACTACGAGCAGTACTTC
CDR3: CASSILRGVNYEQYF

V: TRBV5-4
size: .
J: TRBJ1-1
D: TRBD1
DNA: TGTGCCAGCAGCTTTCTCGCCCAGGGGGCTGAAGCTTTCTTT
CDR3: CASSFLAQGAEAFF

V: TRBV6-6
size: .
J: TRBJ2-1
D: TRBD2
DNA: TGTGCCAGCAGTTACCTTAGCGGGGGGGACAATGAGCAGTTCTTC
CDR3: CASSYLSGGDNEQFF

V: TRBV19
size: .
J: TRBJ1-5
D: TRBD1
DNA: TGTGCCAGTACAATAGGGACAGGGGGCGGCAATCAGCCCCAGCATTTT
CDR3: CASTIGTGGGNQPQHF

V: TRBV7-8
size: .
J: TRBJ2-5
D: .
DNA: TGTGCCAGCAGCTTAGTCCGGGGGAAGGAGACCCAGTACTTC
CDR3: CASSLVRGKETQYF

V: TRBV6-4
size: .
J: TRBJ1-2
D: .
DNA: TGTGCCAGCAAGGACACTGGAAGTAACTATGGCTACACCTTC
CDR3: CASKDTGSNYGYTF

V: TRBV5-1
size: .
J: TRBJ1-1
D: .
DNA: TGCGCCAGCAGCCCGAGGGGGGGCTGGAACACTGAAGCTTTCTTT
CDR3: CASSPRGGWNTEAFF

V: TRBV20-1
size: .
J: TRBJ1-2
D: TRBD1
DNA: TGCAGTGCCGAGGGGGCAGGTGGCTACACCTTC
CDR3: CSAEGAGGYTF

V: TRBV29-1
size: .
J: TRBJ2-5
D: TRBD2
DNA: TGCAGCGTTCCCTTGACTAGCGGGACCCAAGAGACCCAGTACTTC
CDR3: CSVPLTSGTQETQYF

V: TRBV5-1
size: .
J: TRBJ2-3
D: .
DNA: TGCGCCAGCAGCTTAAGAAGCACCTTAAAGACAGATACGCAGTATTTT
CDR3: CASSLRSTLKTDTQYF

V: TRBV30
size: .
J: TRBJ1-1
D: TRBD1
DNA: TGTGCCTGGATGAAGGGGGCGACCACTGAAGCTTTCTTT
CDR3: CAWMKGATTEAFF

V: TRBV6-5
size: .
J: TRBJ1-2
D: .
DNA: TGTGCCAGCCTCCGGATCGGGGACTATGGCTACACCTTC
CDR3: CASLRIGDYGYTF

V: TRBV6-5
size: .
J: TRBJ2-1
D: TRBD1
DNA: TGTGCCAGCAGTTCCTGGACAGGGGGAAATGAGCAGTTCTTC
CDR3: CASSSWTGGNEQFF

V: TRBV5-4
size: .
J: TRBJ1-3
D: TRBD1
DNA: TGTGCCAGCAGTCAGGGGGCCACGGGTGGAAACACCATATATTTT
CDR3: CASSQGATGGNTIYF

V: TRBV7-9
size: .
J: TRBJ2-2
D: TRBD1
DNA: TGTGCCAGCAGCCGAGCCGGGACAGGGAGAACCGGGGAGCTGTTTTTT
CDR3: CASSRAGTGRTGELFF

V: TRBV10-1
size: .
J: TRBJ2-7
D: TRBD1
DNA: TGCGCCAGCAGTGAGGGACAGGGAGCCTACGAGCAGTACTTC
CDR3: CASSEGQGAYEQYF

V: TRBV29-1
size: .
J: TRBJ1-1
D: .
DNA: TGCAGCGGCCGCAGGGGCGGGAGTTCTGAAGCTTTCTTT
CDR3: CSGRRGGSSEAFF

V: TRBV5-1
size: once
J: TRBJ2-1
D: .
DNA: TGCGCCAGCCACAGGGACCACAATGAGCAGTTCTTC
CDR3: CASHRDHNEQFF

V: TRBV4-1
size: once
J: TRBJ2-7
D: .
DNA: TGCGCCAGCAGCCAACGTACCGATACTACGATGGAGCAGTACTTC
CDR3: CASSQRTDTTMEQYF

V: TRBV2
size: .
J: TRBJ2-3
D: TRBD1
DNA: TGTGCCAGCAGTGAAGGAGACAGGGTTGCCACAGATACGCAGTATTTT
CDR3: CASSEGDRVATDTQYF

V: TRBV11-2
size: .
J: TRBJ1-1
D: .
DNA: TGTGCCAGCAGCTTGGAAACGGGCACTGAAGCTTTCTTT
CDR3: CASSLETGTEAFF

V: TRBV5-1
size: .
J: TRBJ2-6
D: .
DNA: TGCGCCAGCAGCTTGAGACAGACCAACATCTCTGGGGCCAACGTCCTGACTTTC
CDR3: CASSLRQTNISGANVLTF

V: TRBV5-1
size: .
J: TRBJ2-7
D: TRBD1
DNA: TGCGCCAGCAGCCTGTTAGGACAGGGGAACTACGAGCAGTACTTC
CDR3: CASSLLGQGNYEQYF

V: TRBV5-1
size: .
J: TRBJ1-4
D: TRBD1
DNA: TGCGCCAGCAGTGAGGGGGCGAACGAAAAACTGTTTTTT
CDR3: CASSEGANEKLFF

V: TRBV5-1
size: .
J: TRBJ2-7
D: .
DNA: TGCGCCAGCAGCTTGTACGTAGGGACTGAAAGTGTGGACGAGCAGTACTTC
CDR3: CASSLYVGTESVDEQYF

V: TRBV30
size: .
J: TRBJ1-6
D: TRBD1
DNA: TGTGCCTGGAGTGTACAGGTCGCAGGGGGTTCACCCCTCCACTTT
CDR3: CAWSVQVAGGSPLHF

V: TRBV6-5
size: .
J: TRBJ2-5
D: .
DNA: TGTGCCAGCAGGGAGACAGGCCAAGAGACCCAGTACTTC
CDR3: CASRETGQETQYF

V: TRBV23-1
size: .
J: TRBJ1-5
D: TRBD1
DNA: TGCGCCAGCAGTCTAGGTGGCGACGGGACAGGTAGCAATCAGCCCCAGCATTTT
CDR3: CASSLGGDGTGSNQPQHF

V: TRBV5-6
size: .
J: TRBJ1-2
D: .
DNA: TGTGCCAGCAGCCCCCCCCGGGGGTCGTATGGCTACACCTTC
CDR3: CASSPPRGSYGYTF

V: TRBV7-2
size: .
J: TRBJ1-2
D: .
DNA: TGTGCCAGCAGCTTAGCCTACCCAAACTATGGCTACACCTTC
CDR3: CASSLAYPNYGYTF

V: TRBV6-1
size: .
J: TRBJ1-3
D: TRBD1
DNA: TGTGCCGTACACAGGGGTTCCTCTGGAAACACCATATATTTT
CDR3: CAVHRGSSGNTIYF

V: TRBV28
size: .
J: TRBJ2-3
D: .
DNA: TGTGCCAGCAGGGATGGACAGAGGACAGATACGCAGTATTTT
CDR3: CASRDGQRTDTQYF

V: TRBV7-9
size: .
J: TRBJ2-7
D: TRBD1
DNA: TGTGCCAGCAGCCCAGCGGGACAGGGAGTCGGGGAGCAGTACTTC
CDR3: CASSPAGQGVGEQYF

V: TRBV6-1
size: .
J: TRBJ1-5
D: TRBD1
DNA: TGTGCCAGCTCTGAAGGGGGCACTTTATCAAATCAGCCCCAGCATTTT
CDR3: CASSEGGTLSNQPQHF

V: TRBV28
size: .
J: TRBJ2-7
D: TRBD2
DNA: TGTGCCAGCAGACCCCCCGGACTAGCTGTAAACTACGAGCAGTACTTC
CDR3: CASRPPGLAVNYEQYF

V: TRBV7-9
size: .
J: TRBJ2-3
D: .
DNA: TGTGCCAGCAGCCCTCCGGGTTTTGGCACAGATACGCAGTATTTT
CDR3: CASSPPGFGTDTQYF

V: TRBV9
size: .
J: TRBJ2-7
D: .
DNA: TGTGCCAGCAGCGTAGCTCCCGGACAACAATACGAGCAGTACTTC
CDR3: CASSVAPGQQYEQYF

V: TRBV9
size: .
J: TRBJ2-5
D: TRBD2
DNA: TGTGCCAGCAGCGTAGCGGGACTAGCTAAAGAGACCCAGTACTTC
CDR3: CASSVAGLAKETQYF

V: TRBV5-1
size: .
J: TRBJ1-2
D: .
DNA: TGCGCCAGCAGCAGACTGCAGGGTGGCGCGGCTGGCTACACCTTC
CDR3: CASSRLQGGAAGYTF

V: TRBV2
size: .
J: TRBJ1-2
D: .
DNA: TGTGCCAGCAGTGGGGACAACGGGAGGGACTATGGCTACACCTTC
CDR3: CASSGDNGRDYGYTF

V: TRBV6-4
size: .
J: TRBJ2-5
D: TRBD2
DNA: TGTGCCAGCAGCCCCACTACTAGCGGTCAAGAGACCCAGTACTTC
CDR3: CASSPTTSGQETQYF

V: TRBV6-1
size: .
J: TRBJ2-7
D: .
DNA: TGTGCCAGTCAGGGGTGGCGGTCTAGCTCCTACGAGCAGTACTTC
CDR3: CASQGWRSSSYEQYF

V: TRBV18
size: once
J: TRBJ2-7
D: .
DNA: TGTGCCAGCTCACCAGGCAGGGCCACCTACGAGCAGTACTTC
CDR3: CASSPGRATYEQYF

V: TRBV6-1
size: .
J: TRBJ2-7
D: TRBD1
DNA: TGTGCCAGCAGTGAAGCGCCCTGGACAGGGGGCTGGGAGCAGTACTTC
CDR3: CASSEAPWTGGWEQYF

V: TRBV27
size: .
J: TRBJ2-7
D: TRBD2
DNA: TGTGCCAGCAGTTTGGTAGCGGGAGCCTACGAGCAGTACTTC
CDR3: CASSLVAGAYEQYF

V: TRBV6-5
size: .
J: TRBJ1-6
D: .
DNA: TGTGCCAGCAGTTTTAAGACAATGGTCTATAATTCACCCCTCCACTTT
CDR3: CASSFKTMVYNSPLHF

V: TRBV2
size: .
J: TRBJ1-2
D: .
DNA: TGTGCCAGCAGTTCGGAGCAGGGTCGAGAAAACTATGGCTACACCTTC
CDR3: CASSSEQGRENYGYTF